These 27 T cell receptor beta chains were all obtained from the same sample, sequenced in a study of T cell responses to AZD1222 COVID-19 vaccine. Profiled with immunoSEQ multiplex PCR; TCRdb holds only in-frame clones, not every one. The table has almost 70,000 clones, 75% to 90% seen once; the top ten hold 11% to 15%. The sequencing used peripheral blood, collected 28 days after the second AZD1222 dose. The source is an adult who received the AZD1222 COVID-19 vaccine.

The chain is built from TRBV24-1 and TRBJ2-3; no clear D. Between the trimmed V and J ends, which lost 5 bases and 0 bases, there was a span of 8 bases. The CDR3 is 14 amino acids. The V gene's germline CDR1 is KGHDR and CDR2 SFDVKD. CDR3 nucleotides: TGTGCCACCAGTGGGTCCCTTAGCACAGATACGCAGTATTTT. It yields the protein CATSGSLSTDTQYF.

The gene calls are TRBV2 and TRBJ2-1; 10 bases agree with TRBD2. Germline-derived CDR1 and CDR2 are SNHLY and FYNNEI. The CDR3 loop spans 15 amino acids. Trimming removed 5 bases from V and 4 bases from J; junction bases left unmatched: 5. CDR3 loop: CASSLLAGGYNEQFF. The CDR3 nucleotides read TGTGCCAGCAGTCTATTAGCGGGGGGTTACAATGAGCAGTTCTTC. Drawing the rest from reference TRBV2 and TRBJ2-1, the complete variable domain is EPEVTQTPSHQVTQMGQEVILRCVPISNHLYFYWYRQILGQKVEFLVSFYNNEISEKSEIFDDQFSVERPDGSNFTLKIRSTKLEDSAMYFCASSLLAGGYNEQFFGPGTRLTVL.

The chain links TRBV4-1 to TRBJ1-1, with TRBD1 matching 9 bases. Per germline, CDR1 MGHRA and CDR2 YSYEKL. J gave up 5 bases and V 3 bases, and 7 bases lay outside the gene matches. CDR3 length: 15 residues. The CDR3 sequence is CASSHPGTGRTEAFF. The DNA for the CDR3 is TGCGCCAGCAGCCACCCCGGGACAGGGAGAACTGAAGCTTTCTTT.

The CDR3 reads CASSDIGPYNSPLHF. The DNA of the CDR3 is TGTGCCAGCAGTGACATCGGGCCTTATAATTCACCCCTCCACTTT. This chain uses TRBV2 with TRBJ1-6; D unresolved. Germline V lookup: CDR1 SNHLY, CDR2 FYNNEI. CDR3 size: 15 residues. V lost 3 bases and J 4 bases, leaving 10 bases between the germline ends.

V usage is TRBV3-1 (or the pseudogene TRBV3-2) and J usage is TRBJ1-3; TRBD1 matches at 9 bases. The germline V gene encodes CDR1 LGHDT and CDR2 YNNKEL (reference sequence). The ends lost 4 bases at V and 4 bases at J; junction bases unmatched: 5. The length of the CDR3 is 15 residues. CDR3 nucleotides: TGTGCCAGCAGCCGCGGCGGGACAGGGGGAAACACCATATATTTT. Amino acids: CASSRGGTGGNTIYF.

This clone was counted at least ten times. The genes are TRBV12-5 and TRBJ1-2, with D hard to call. The CDR3 has 13 residues. The V end lost 5 bases, the J end lost 3 bases, and 10 bases lay between the germline ends. Looked up from germline, CDR1 is LGHNT and CDR2 is FRNRAP. CDR3 sequence (DNA): TGTGCTAGTGGTCAGACGGATTACTATGGCTACACCTTC. Residues: CASGQTDYYGYTF.

The rearrangement uses TRBV27 and TRBJ1-3; D uncertain. Trimming removed 2 bases at V and 2 bases at J, with 10 bases between. The CDR3 is made up of 15 amino acids. CDR1 is MNHEY, CDR2 SMNVEV, per germline (reference sequence). The CDR3: CASSLGSGPGNTIYF. The CDR3 DNA follows: TGTGCCAGCAGTTTAGGGTCTGGGCCTGGAAACACCATATATTTT.

The rearrangement links TRBV5-6 to TRBJ2-5, with TRBD1 matching 9 bases. This CDR3 is built from 14 residues. Germline loops: CDR1 SGHDT, CDR2 YYEEEE. Trimming cost V 2 bases and J 3 bases; bases outside gene matches: 2. CDR3: CASSLQGAKETQYF. CDR3 DNA: TGTGCCAGCAGCTTACAGGGGGCGAAAGAGACCCAGTACTTC.

CDR3 nucleotide sequence: TGTGCCAGCAGCACACCGGCTAGCCTGGAGACCCAGTACTTC. Translated, it gives CASSTPASLETQYF. The rearrangement joins TRBV7-8 to TRBJ2-5; D may be TRBD2 (5 bases). This CDR3 is 14 amino acids long. Germline V gene data show CDR1 as SGHVS and CDR2 as FQNEAQ. Deletions cut 5 bases from V and 5 bases from J, with 15 bases between.

This rearrangement joins TRBV7-9 to TRBJ1-6, with a tentative D call TRBD1 (5 bases). This CDR3 has 14 amino acids. V was pared by 2 bases and J by 9 bases, with 11 bases between. Germline lookup yields CDR1 SEHNR and CDR2 FQNEAQ (reference sequence). CDR3 nucleotide sequence: TGTGCCAGCAGCTTACCAGGGCTTGGTTCACCCCTCCACTTT. Encoded protein: CASSLPGLGSPLHF.

The rearrangement links TRBV7-2 to TRBJ1-1; D remains unclear. The CDR3 spans 11 residues. Trimming cost V 5 bases and J 7 bases, with 8 bases left between them. Germline V gene sequence: CDR1 SGHTA, CDR2 FQGNSA. In DNA, the CDR3 is TGTGCCAGCAGCGTGAAGGTTGAAGCTTTCTTT. Its translation is CASSVKVEAFF. Supplemented by reference TRBV7-2 and TRBJ1-1, the full variable domain reads GAGVSQSPSNKVTEKGKDVELRCDPISGHTALYWYRQSLGQGLEFLIYFQGNSAPDKSGLPSDRFSAERTGGSVSTLTIQRTQQEDSAVYLCASSVKVEAFFGQGTRLTVV.

In this sample, this clone turned up a few times. J is TRBJ2-7 and V is TRBV9, with D perhaps TRBD2 (5 bases). Germline CDR1 and CDR2: SGDLS and YYNGEE. The V end was cut by 0 bases, the J end by 3 bases, with 7 bases between. This CDR3 is 13 amino acids long. The CDR3 region has the DNA TGTGCCAGCAGCGTAGTCGAGGGCTACGAGCAGTACTTC. The encoded protein is CASSVVEGYEQYF. Variable domain in full (rest from reference TRBV9 and TRBJ2-7): DSGVTQTPKHLITATGQRVTLRCSPRSGDLSVYWYQQSLDQGLQFLIQYYNGEERAKGNILERFSAQQFPDLHSELNLSSLELGDSALYFCASSVVEGYEQYFGPGTRLTVT.

The chain is built from TRBV6-5 and TRBJ2-1; 12 bases are a match to TRBD2. Germline CDR1 is MNHEY and CDR2 is SVGAGI. CDR3 length equals 14 residues. The V segment lost 5 bases and the J segment 16 bases; nucleotides outside the gene matches: 12. In nucleotides, the CDR3 is TGTGCCAGCAGTCGTAGACTAGCGGGGGAGGCTTGCTTCTTC. Its protein is CASSRRLAGEACFF.

In its sample, this clone was seen once. The chain uses TRBV18 and TRBJ2-2; D not certain. The CDR3 sequence is 13 residues long. Germline V gives CDR1 KGHSH, CDR2 LQKENI. V dropped 0 bases and J dropped 5 bases, with 4 bases sitting between them. The CDR3: CASSPPWTGELFF. The CDR3 DNA is TGTGCCAGCTCACCACCGTGGACCGGGGAGCTGTTTTTT. The full variable domain, rest sourced from reference TRBV18 and TRBJ2-2, is NAGVMQNPRHLVRRRGQEARLRCSPMKGHSHVYWYRQLPEEGLKFMVYLQKENIIDESGMPKERFSAEFPKEGPSILRIQQVVRGDSAAYFCASSPPWTGELFFGEGSRLTVL.

As DNA, the CDR3 is TGTGCCAGCAGCTTACATGGGACAGGGGATCAGCCCCAGCATTTT. This sequence encodes CASSLHGTGDQPQHF. This sequence joins TRBV7-9 and TRBJ1-5; 10 bases match TRBD1. The CDR3 is 15 residues long. Trimming cost V 2 bases and J 5 bases; bases outside gene matches: 3. Looked up from germline, CDR1 is SEHNR and CDR2 is FQNEAQ (reference sequence).

This clone was detected a few times. The chain combines TRBV19 with TRBJ2-7; 7 bases agree with TRBD1. V shed 3 bases and J 3 bases; nucleotides not matched to a gene: 8. Germline V lookup: CDR1 LNHDA, CDR2 SQIVND (reference sequence). The CDR3 runs to 15 residues. CDR3 amino acids: CASSISGQVYYEQYF. CDR3 DNA: TGTGCCAGTAGTATCTCCGGACAGGTTTACTACGAGCAGTACTTC.

This clone was seen more than once but under ten times. The chain has TRBV6-5 and TRBJ1-1; unclear D gene. V was trimmed by 11 bases and J by 4 bases, leaving 17 bases between them. This CDR3 contains 13 residues. Germline CDR1 is MNHEY and CDR2 is SVGAGI. CDR3 nucleotides: TGTGCCGGGAGGAGTTCGTGGAGCACTGAAGCTTTCTTT. Translation gives CAGRSSWSTEAFF.

V is TRBV4-1 and J is TRBJ1-1; the match to TRBD1 covers 8 bases. Germline loops: CDR1 MGHRA, CDR2 YSYEKL. The CDR3 is made up of 16 amino acids. The V and J ends lost 4 bases and 3 bases, in that order; junction bases with no gene match: 10. The CDR3 here is CASSLGQGVPYTEAFF. The CDR3, as DNA: TGCGCCAGCAGCCTTGGACAGGGAGTCCCATACACTGAAGCTTTCTTT.

J is TRBJ2-5 and V is TRBV5-5; the match to TRBD1 covers 8 bases. Germline assignment: CDR1 SGHKS and CDR2 YYEKEE (reference sequence). There are 16 residues in the CDR3. The V segment lost 2 bases and the J segment 0 bases; nucleotides outside the gene matches: 6. The CDR3 bases are TGTGCCAGCAGCTTTTGGACAGGGTACCACCAAGAGACCCAGTACTTC. Translated: CASSFWTGYHQETQYF.

The chain has TRBV15 and TRBJ1-5, with TRBD1 matching 7 bases. Germline-derived CDR1 and CDR2 are LNHNV and YYDKDF (reference sequence). Trimming removed 8 bases from V and 4 bases from J; junction bases left unmatched: 8. This CDR3 has 14 amino acids. The CDR3 sequence: CATSSDRRNQPQHF. In DNA, the CDR3 is TGTGCCACCTCATCGGACAGGCGGAATCAGCCCCAGCATTTT.

CDR3 residues: CASSFPITALDGYTF. The CDR3 DNA follows: TGTGCCAGCAGCTTTCCAATTACAGCCTTGGATGGCTACACCTTC. The chain is built from TRBV7-6 and TRBJ1-2, with unresolved D. CDR1 is SGHVS and CDR2 is FNYEAQ in the germline V gene. The length of the CDR3 is 15 residues. The V end was cut by 3 bases, the J end by 6 bases, with 17 bases between. Looking up the rest from reference TRBV7-6 and TRBJ1-2 gives the full variable domain: GAGVSQSPRYKVTKRGQDVALRCDPISGHVSLYWYRQALGQGPEFLTYFNYEAQQDKSGLPNDRFSAERPEGSISTLTIQRTEQRDSAMYRCASSFPITALDGYTFGSGTRLTVV.

This clone was seen a handful of times. Here the CDR3 DNA reads TGTGCCAGTAGTATAGGGAGGGGGACAGGGAACAATGAGCAGTTCTTC. Protein: CASSIGRGTGNNEQFF. J is TRBJ2-1 and V is TRBV19; 9 bases match TRBD1. V was pared by 1 base and J by 5 bases, with 6 bases of the junction left unmatched. Germline lookup yields CDR1 LNHDA and CDR2 SQIVND (reference sequence). The CDR3 sequence is 16 residues long.

This clone was counted between two and nine times. The V and J genes are TRBV7-9 and TRBJ2-5, with D perhaps TRBD1 or TRBD2 (5 bases each). CDR1 and CDR2 from the germline V gene are SEHNR and FQNEAQ (reference sequence). This CDR3 spans 15 amino acids. Trimming removed 4 bases from V and 2 bases from J, with 14 bases in between. This CDR3 reads CASSSLGRGQETQYF. The DNA of the CDR3 is TGTGCCAGCAGCTCCTTGGGACGGGGACAAGAGACCCAGTACTTC.

J is TRBJ2-5 and V is TRBV12-2; the DNA was not compared with TRBD2, the D call given in the table. TRBV12-2 is a pseudogene locus. The CDR3 loop spans 16 amino acids. Here the CDR3 DNA reads TGTGCAAGTCGCTTAGCTCTCGGGGCTAGCGAAGAGACCCAGTACTTC. Its translation is CASRLALGASEETQYF.

The chain joins TRBV10-3 to TRBJ2-1; 7 bases agree with TRBD2. This CDR3 is built from 17 residues. Per the germline V gene, CDR1 is ENHRY and CDR2 is SYGVKD. Losses at the gene ends were 0 bases for V and 6 bases for J; bases not matched to a gene: 11. CDR3 in DNA: TGTGCCATCAGTGAGTCCGGGGGGAACCGCGTCTTCAATGAGCAGTTCTTC. This gives the protein CAISESGGNRVFNEQFF.

The chain carries TRBV11-2 and TRBJ1-6; TRBD1 aligns across 7 bases. Germline-derived CDR1 and CDR2 are SGHAT and FQNNGV. V was clipped by 1 base and J by 9 bases; unmatched bases: 3. This CDR3 is built from 14 residues. CDR3 sequence reads: CASSLGAGGSPLHF. Written as DNA, the CDR3 is TGTGCCAGCAGCTTAGGGGCAGGGGGTTCACCCCTCCACTTT.

DNA of the CDR3: TGTGCCAGCTCGCCGGGACAGGGGGCCGATCAGCCCCAGCATTTT. It encodes CASSPGQGADQPQHF. This rearrangement joins TRBV18 to TRBJ1-5; 12 bases fit TRBD1. The CDR3 consists of 15 residues. CDR1 and CDR2 (germline): KGHSH, LQKENI. V lost 6 bases to trimming and J lost 5 bases; unmatched junction nucleotides: 5.